This TCR beta chain was recorded in a study of cytomegalovirus exposure and HLA in healthy donors. Study-wide findings and caveats: Most TCR sequences were seen very rarely across donors, but some public TCRs occurred in many.

As regards this clone: Antigen unknown.

The CDR3 has 15 amino acids. The germline gives CDR1 MDHEN, CDR2 SYDVKM. Trimming took off 4 bases at V and 2 bases at J, with 12 bases between the two ends. The PCR ran on 60 Vbeta and 13 Jbeta primers. The table came from immunoSEQ multiplex PCR; TCRdb's copy has only in-frame clones and leaves some out. This table holds 150,000 to 200,000 clones, about 86% found once. V is TRBV28 and J is TRBJ1-5, with D unclear. The source is a woman aged 18-29 years in good health and CMV-seropositive. The sample taken for sequencing was PBMCs. This CDR3 reads CASSSQVSRNQPQHF. Written as DNA, the CDR3 is TGTGCCAGCAGTTCTCAGGTTAGTCGCAATCAGCCCCAGCATTTT.